What follows are 20 T cell receptor beta chains derived from one specimen sequenced in a study of STAT5B mutations in CD4+ large granular lymphocyte leukemia. The data were produced by immunoSEQ multiplex PCR, yet TCRdb's version contains in-frame clones alone and is incomplete. The table records some 34,000 clones, roughly four fifths of them present only once. The sample taken for sequencing was CD4+ T cells from blood buffy coats. The receptors here all came from a human donor in good health.

The chain employs TRBV5-6 and TRBJ1-4; D is possibly TRBD1 (5 bases). The CDR3 has 16 residues. The germline CDR1 and CDR2 sequences are SGHDT and YYEEEE. V was pared by 4 bases and J by 4 bases, with 17 bases between. The CDR3, as DNA: TGTGCCAGCAGCCAAGGGGCAGGCTATTATAATGAAAAACTGTTTTTT. Amino acid sequence: CASSQGAGYYNEKLFF. The full variable domain, completed using reference TRBV5-6 and TRBJ1-4, is DAGVTQSPTHLIKTRGQQVTLRCSPKSGHDTVSWYQQALGQGPQFIFQYYEEEERQRGNFPDRFSGHQFPNYSSELNVNALLLGDSALYLCASSQGAGYYNEKLFFGSGTQLSVL.

This clone was recorded a few times. This chain uses TRBV6-6 with TRBJ1-5, with TRBD1 as a possible D gene (5 bases). The germline CDR1 and CDR2 sequences are MNHNY and SVGAGI (reference sequence). The CDR3 length is 16 residues. Trimming removed 0 bases from V and 4 bases from J, with 13 bases in between. The CDR3 loop reads CASSYSPRDGNQPQHF. CDR3 nucleotide sequence: TGTGCCAGCAGTTACTCACCCAGGGATGGTAATCAGCCCCAGCATTTT.

This sequence joins TRBV7-8 and TRBJ2-3; 16 bases match TRBD2. After removal of 5 bases from V and 3 bases from J, the junction contained 14 bases not matched to a gene. This CDR3 is 20 amino acids long. Germline CDR1 and CDR2: SGHVS and FQNEAQ. CDR3 sequence: CASSLLPGLAGGPETDTQYF. The CDR3 DNA reads TGTGCCAGCAGCCTTCTACCGGGACTAGCGGGAGGGCCTGAGACAGATACGCAGTATTTT.

This clone was found once. The chain links TRBV5-1 to TRBJ1-1, with TRBD1 as a possible D gene (5 bases). The V and J ends lost 0 bases and 5 bases respectively, with 14 bases between them. The CDR3 length is 15 residues. The V gene's germline CDR1 is SGHRS and CDR2 YFSETQ. In DNA, the CDR3 is TGCGCCAGCAGCTTGGCCGTGGGGGGTGGAACTGAAGCTTTCTTT. It specifies CASSLAVGGGTEAFF.

The chain employs TRBV5-5 and TRBJ1-1; the D gene is possibly TRBD1 (6 bases). V was cut by 4 bases and J by 5 bases, with 15 bases left in between. Germline V gives CDR1 SGHKS, CDR2 YYEKEE (reference sequence). The CDR3 covers 14 residues. In nucleotides, the CDR3 is TGTGCCAGCAGCGCGACAGGCTTCGGGACTGAAGCTTTCTTT. It translates to CASSATGFGTEAFF.

The chain recombines TRBV29-1 with TRBJ2-4; D is undetermined. Between the trimmed V and J ends, which lost 0 bases and 0 bases, there was a span of 21 bases. Germline V gives CDR1 SQVTM, CDR2 ANQGSEA. The CDR3 length is 19 residues. The CDR3 here is CSVEDGPLSGPIAKNIQYF. The CDR3 DNA follows: TGCAGCGTTGAAGATGGACCTTTATCGGGTCCTATAGCCAAAAACATTCAGTACTTC.

The chain has TRBV10-2 and TRBJ1-2; maybe TRBD1 (5 bases). Germline CDR1 reads WSHSY; CDR2 reads SAAADI. The CDR3 loop spans 15 amino acids. The V and J ends lost 10 bases and 5 bases respectively, with 23 bases between them. The CDR3 loop is CATVPAGGGTYGYTF. In DNA form, the CDR3 reads TGCGCCACCGTCCCCGCCGGGGGAGGAACTTATGGCTACACCTTC.

V gene TRBV7-2 combines with J gene TRBJ1-5; D is undetermined. CDR3 length: 15 amino acids. Trimming shortened V by 5 bases and J by 3 bases, and 14 bases separated the two germline ends. Germline-derived CDR1 and CDR2 are SGHTA and FQGNSA. The CDR3 loop is CASSPPPGYNQPQHF. The CDR3 DNA reads as TGTGCCAGCAGCCCACCTCCAGGATACAATCAGCCCCAGCATTTT.

This clone was found once. This chain connects TRBV7-9 to TRBJ2-1; weak D call: TRBD2 (6 bases). The CDR3 loop spans 15 amino acids. Germline V gene lookup returns CDR1 SEHNR and CDR2 FQNEAQ (reference sequence). Deletions cut 5 bases from V and 0 bases from J, with 11 bases between. CDR3 sequence: CASSLRLGSYNEQFF. In nucleotides, the CDR3 is TGTGCCAGCAGCCTCCGACTAGGCTCCTACAATGAGCAGTTCTTC.

The table lists this clone with a few counts. The genes are TRBV11-2 and TRBJ1-2, with D possibly matching TRBD1 (6 bases). The CDR3 spans 14 residues. The germline CDR1 and CDR2 sequences are SGHAT and FQNNGV. The ends were cut back, 5 bases at V and 7 bases at J, with 17 bases in the middle. The CDR3 loop is CASSPGRGQRGYTF. The CDR3 coding sequence is TGTGCCAGCAGCCCCGGCAGGGGCCAACGTGGCTACACCTTC.

This clone was counted a single time. V usage is TRBV15 and J usage is TRBJ2-1; 14 bases map to TRBD2. CDR1 and CDR2 (germline): LNHNV, YYDKDF (reference sequence). CDR3 length: 20 residues. The V gene end was trimmed by 3 bases and the J gene end by 8 bases; junction bases not matched to a gene: 18. In nucleotides, the CDR3 is TGTGCCACCAGCAGGCCGAGGGGACTAGCGGGAGTAGGGGGGCGGGATGAGCAGTTCTTC. This sequence encodes CATSRPRGLAGVGGRDEQFF. The full variable domain, completed using reference TRBV15 and TRBJ2-1, is DAMVIQNPRYQVTQFGKPVTLSCSQTLNHNVMYWYQQKSSQAPKLLFHYYDKDFNNEADTPDNFQSRRPNTSFCFLDIRSPGLGDTAMYLCATSRPRGLAGVGGRDEQFFGPGTRLTVL.

This clone was picked up one time. The chain couples TRBV5-5 to TRBJ1-2; D is unresolved. This CDR3 contains 14 residues. V was pared by 1 base and J by 4 bases, with 11 bases between. Germline V lookup: CDR1 SGHKS, CDR2 YYEKEE (reference sequence). The CDR3 reads CASSLQTLGYGYTF. The CDR3 bases are TGTGCCAGCAGCTTGCAGACGCTCGGCTATGGCTACACCTTC.

The gene calls are TRBV11-2 and TRBJ1-6, with D possibly TRBD1 on 5 matching bases. V was clipped by 1 base and J by 9 bases, with 13 bases between them. Per the germline V gene, CDR1 is SGHAT and CDR2 is FQNNGV. This CDR3 spans 15 amino acids. The chain's CDR3 is CASSLVGRGGSPLHF. The DNA of the CDR3 is TGTGCCAGCAGCTTAGTGGGGCGCGGTGGTTCACCCCTCCACTTT.

This clone was seen more than once but under ten times. The chain combines TRBV13 with TRBJ1-1; D uncertain. The CDR3 runs to 15 residues. CDR1 PRHDT and CDR2 FYEKMQ come from the germline V gene (reference sequence). V was shortened by 5 bases and J by 7 bases, with 20 bases between the two germline ends. The chain's CDR3 is CASSQPPSKGREAFF. The CDR3, as DNA: TGTGCCAGCAGCCAACCACCGTCGAAGGGCCGTGAAGCTTTCTTT. The variable domain in full, with the rest retrieved from reference TRBV13 and TRBJ1-1, is AAGVIQSPRHLIKEKRETATLKCYPIPRHDTVYWYQQGPGQDPQFLISFYEKMQSDKGSIPDRFSAQQFSDYHSELNMSSLELGDSALYFCASSQPPSKGREAFFGQGTRLTVV.

The chain has TRBV30 and TRBJ2-5; D uncertain. Germline V lookup: CDR1 GTSNPN, CDR2 SVGIG (reference sequence). V was shortened by 0 bases and J by 11 bases, with 10 bases between the two germline ends. This CDR3 region has 11 residues. The CDR3: CAWSVGPRQYF. For the CDR3, the DNA is TGTGCCTGGAGTGTAGGACCCAGGCAGTACTTC.

The chain joins TRBV19 to TRBJ2-7, with D possibly matching TRBD1 (6 bases). V shed 3 bases and J shed 2 bases, with 11 bases lying between them. This CDR3 comprises 14 residues. CDR1 and CDR2 (germline): LNHDA, SQIVND (reference sequence). The CDR3 bases are TGTGCCAGTAGTATCAGCAGGGGCCCCTACGAGCAGTACTTC. Protein sequence: CASSISRGPYEQYF.

The genes are TRBV18 and TRBJ2-2; 8 positions match TRBD1. The CDR3 runs to 17 residues. CDR1 is KGHSH, CDR2 LQKENI, per germline. The trim removed 3 bases at V and 0 bases at J, leaving 6 bases unmatched. CDR3 nucleotides: TGTGCCAGCTCACCCTCGGGGACAGGTCCGAACACCGGGGAGCTGTTTTTT. It translates to CASSPSGTGPNTGELFF.

The V call is TRBV5-1, the J call TRBJ2-5; the match to TRBD1 covers 9 bases. Matching the DNA end better, TRBJ2-7 makes the J call doubtful. CDR3 size: 14 residues. CDR1 SGHRS and CDR2 YFSETQ come from the germline V gene. The chain's CDR3 is CASSSGQGNYEQYF. In nucleotides, the CDR3 is TGCGCCAGCAGCAGCGGACAGGGGAACTACGAGCAGTACTTC.

The V and J genes are TRBV4-1 and TRBJ1-1; D gene uncertain. V was trimmed by 1 base and J by 3 bases, leaving 6 bases between them. CDR3 length equals 13 residues. Germline CDR1 is MGHRA and CDR2 is YSYEKL. Here the CDR3 DNA reads TGCGCCAGCAGCCAAGGCAGGCACACTGAAGCTTTCTTT. Translating it yields CASSQGRHTEAFF.

The rearrangement links TRBV5-5 to TRBJ2-2; D unresolved. The V gene lost 3 bases and the J gene lost 7 bases, with 16 bases spanning the gap. CDR3 length: 15 amino acids. Per germline, CDR1 SGHKS and CDR2 YYEKEE (reference sequence). The DNA of the CDR3 is TGTGCCAGCAGCTCGGGTCCCACTTTGATCGGGGAGCTGTTTTTT. Protein product: CASSSGPTLIGELFF.